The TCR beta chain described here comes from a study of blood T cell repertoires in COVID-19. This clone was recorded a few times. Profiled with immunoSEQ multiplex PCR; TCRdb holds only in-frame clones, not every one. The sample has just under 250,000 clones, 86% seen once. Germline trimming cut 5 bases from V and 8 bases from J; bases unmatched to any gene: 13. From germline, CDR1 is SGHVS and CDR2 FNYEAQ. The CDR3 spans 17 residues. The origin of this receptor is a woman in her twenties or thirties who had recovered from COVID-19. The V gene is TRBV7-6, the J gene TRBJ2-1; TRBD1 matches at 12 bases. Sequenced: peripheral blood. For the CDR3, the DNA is TGTGCCAGCAGCCCCACCCCGGGACAGGGGGCTTATTATGAGCAGTTCTTC. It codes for CASSPTPGQGAYYEQFF.